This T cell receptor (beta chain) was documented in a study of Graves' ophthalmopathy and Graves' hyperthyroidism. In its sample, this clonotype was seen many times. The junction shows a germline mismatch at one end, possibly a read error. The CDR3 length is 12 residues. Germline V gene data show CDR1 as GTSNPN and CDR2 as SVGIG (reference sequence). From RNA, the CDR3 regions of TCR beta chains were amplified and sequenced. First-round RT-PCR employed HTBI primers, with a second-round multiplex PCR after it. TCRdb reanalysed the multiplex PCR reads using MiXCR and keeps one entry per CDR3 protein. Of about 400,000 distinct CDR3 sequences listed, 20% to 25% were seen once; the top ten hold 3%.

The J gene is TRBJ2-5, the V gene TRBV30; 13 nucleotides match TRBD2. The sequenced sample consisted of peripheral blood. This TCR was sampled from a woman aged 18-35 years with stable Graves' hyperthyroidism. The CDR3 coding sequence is TGTGCCTGGAGGAAGGGACTAGCGGGGATAGACTTC. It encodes CAWRKGLAGIDF.